This T cell receptor beta chain was profiled in a study of T cells in Graves' hyperthyroidism and ophthalmopathy. Looking at the study overall: Peripheral blood specimens were obtained at initial diagnosis, prior to any treatment.

General study points: Blood samples included most of the expanded thyroid clonotypes exceeding 0.001.

Ten or more counts support this clonotype. Its antigen remains unknown. CDR3 length equals 15 residues. Germline V gene sequence: CDR1 SGHAT, CDR2 FQNNGV. The ends were cut back, 5 bases at V and 3 bases at J, with 13 bases in the middle. An absence of ophthalmopathy progression within 18 months meant stable Graves' hyperthyroidism. Uncontrolled infection, other autoimmune disease, pregnancy or lactation led to exclusion. The source material, RNA transcripts, was used to amplify TCR beta CDR3 regions. When the TCR CDR3 underwent first-round RT-PCR, the HTBI primer set was used. TCRdb processed the multiplex PCR reads anew with MiXCR; each CDR3 protein has one entry. The sample lists over 500,000 distinct CDR3 sequences, less than 15% occurring once.

The clonotype comes from a woman aged 40-49 years with Graves' hyperthyroidism. The chain has TRBV11-2 and TRBJ1-4; no reliable D call. Input material: blood. The CDR3 coding sequence is TGTGCCAGCAGCGGTCATCCAGCTGCTAATGAAAAACTGTTTTTT. It translates to CASSGHPAANEKLFF.